This T cell receptor beta chain was recovered during a study of cytomegalovirus exposure and HLA in healthy donors. The germline V and J ends were trimmed by 3 bases and 0 bases, with 13 bases remaining between them. The CDR3 loop spans 16 amino acids. Germline V gene lookup returns CDR1 WNHNN and CDR2 SYGVQD (reference sequence). Note on this clone: Its antigen is not known.

The study ran its PCR with 60 Vbeta and 13 Jbeta primers. TCRdb's copy holds only in-frame clones and misses some; the assay was immunoSEQ multiplex PCR. The sample holds around 96,000 clones; 60% to 80% are singletons and the top ten take more than 2.5%. Notes on the study in general: Analyzed later, association rates of TCRs varied across HLA loci, with DRB1 most and HLA-C fewest.

This chain joins TRBV10-1 and TRBJ2-3, with unresolved D. Sequenced input: PBMCs. The sequence derives from a man between 60 and 75 years old in good health and CMV-seronegative. CDR3 sequence: CASSDLTAASTDTQYF. Here the CDR3 DNA reads TGCGCCAGCAGTGATTTAACAGCTGCTAGCACAGATACGCAGTATTTT.